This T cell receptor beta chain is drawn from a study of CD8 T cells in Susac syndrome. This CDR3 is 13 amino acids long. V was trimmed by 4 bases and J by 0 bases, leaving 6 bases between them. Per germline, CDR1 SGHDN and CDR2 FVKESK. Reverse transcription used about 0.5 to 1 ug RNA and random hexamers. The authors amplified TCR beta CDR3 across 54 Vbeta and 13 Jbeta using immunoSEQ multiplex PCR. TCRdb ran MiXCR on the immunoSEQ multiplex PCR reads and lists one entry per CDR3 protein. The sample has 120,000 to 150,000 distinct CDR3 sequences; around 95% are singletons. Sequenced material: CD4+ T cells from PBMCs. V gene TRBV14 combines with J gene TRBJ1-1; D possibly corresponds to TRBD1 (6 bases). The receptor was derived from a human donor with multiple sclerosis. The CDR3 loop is CASSRQVNTEAFF. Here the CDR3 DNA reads TGTGCCAGCAGCCGACAGGTGAACACTGAAGCTTTCTTT. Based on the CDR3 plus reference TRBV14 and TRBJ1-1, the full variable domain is EAGVTQFPSHSVIEKGQTVTLRCDPISGHDNLYWYRRVMGKEIKFLLHFVKESKQDESGMPNNRFLAERTGGTYSTLKVQPAELEDSGVYFCASSRQVNTEAFFGQGTRLTVV.